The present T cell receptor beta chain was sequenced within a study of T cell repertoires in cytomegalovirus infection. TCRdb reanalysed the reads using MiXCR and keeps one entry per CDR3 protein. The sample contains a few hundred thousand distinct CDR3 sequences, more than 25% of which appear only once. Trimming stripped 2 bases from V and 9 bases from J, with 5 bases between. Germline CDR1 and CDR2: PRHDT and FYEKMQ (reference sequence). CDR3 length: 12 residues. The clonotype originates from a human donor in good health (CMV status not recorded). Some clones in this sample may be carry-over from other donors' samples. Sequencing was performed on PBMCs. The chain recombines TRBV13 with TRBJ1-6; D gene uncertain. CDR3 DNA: TGTGCCAGCAGCTTAAGTAGTTCACCCCTCCACTTT. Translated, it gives CASSLSSSPLHF.